This TCR beta chain emerged from a study of blood T cell repertoires in COVID-19. The overall study: COVID-19 samples from acute and convalescent phases originated in the United States, Italy and Spain. Sources were T cells, B-cell-depleted T cells, or PBMCs; the material itself was cDNA or gDNA.

This CDR3 is 17 amino acids long. Trimming removed 1 base at V and 9 bases at J, with 19 bases between. Germline values: CDR1 SGHVS, CDR2 FQNEAQ. In the original workflow: Amplification of reference gene primers was used by the study to estimate nucleated cell counts. Sequenced by immunoSEQ multiplex PCR; TCRdb stores in-frame clones only, minus some. From that table come the V and J calls and clone size; the DNA was used to work out D and trimming. This table has under 150,000 clones, more than 65% appearing once. The sequencing input was peripheral blood. This receptor was identified in a man between 45 and 60 years old with acute or convalescent COVID-19. J is TRBJ1-6 and V is TRBV7-8, with D unresolved. This CDR3 reads CASSLEGGRDLGSPLHF. In DNA, the CDR3 is TGTGCCAGCAGCTTAGAGGGAGGGAGGGATCTTGGTTCACCCCTCCACTTT.